This passage covers 27 T cell receptor beta chains from one sample sequenced in a study of CD8+CD57+ T cells in acquired aplastic anemia. Genomic DNA constituted the template upon which TCR beta VDJ and CDR3 profiling was performed. TCRdb redid the calling of the reads with MiXCR, one entry per CDR3 protein. In the table there are more than 150,000 distinct CDR3 sequences, less than 60% of which are singletons. Patients sequenced had flow cytometry evidence of CD8+CD57+ cell expansion. The source material was sorted CD4+, CD8+, or CD8+CD57+ T cells (not recorded which) from PBMCs. These receptors originate from a human donor with aplastic anemia.

A word on this clonotype: With a much larger clone just one base away, this may be a read error. The gene calls are TRBV13 and TRBJ1-1; unclear D gene. This CDR3 comprises 12 residues. Germline V CDR1 and CDR2: PRHDT, FYEKMQ (reference sequence). Trimming removed 5 bases from V and 11 bases from J, with 15 bases in between. This CDR3 is CASSTWQIAAFF. The DNA of the CDR3 is TGTGCCAGCAGCACGTGGCAAATCGCGGCTTTCTTT.

This clonotype was counted many times. This sequence joins TRBV11-3 and TRBJ2-1, with TRBD1 matching over 7 bases. Germline trimming cut 1 base from V and 12 bases from J; bases unmatched to any gene: 9. This CDR3 comprises 14 residues. In germline, CDR1 is SGHNT, CDR2 YENEEA. CDR3: CASSLVTGQTTQFF. The CDR3 DNA follows: TGTGCCAGCAGCTTAGTAACGGGACAGACAACGCAGTTCTTC.

By proportion, this clonotype is medium-sized. V usage is TRBV19 and J usage is TRBJ2-1; D is undetermined. The V gene lost 5 bases and the J gene lost 15 bases, with 8 bases spanning the gap. CDR1 and CDR2 (germline): LNHDA, SQIVND (reference sequence). This CDR3 comprises 9 residues. CDR3 sequence reads: CASSHTPFF. CDR3 in DNA: TGTGCCAGTAGTCATACCCCGTTCTTC. The full variable domain, completed using reference TRBV19 and TRBJ2-1, is DGGITQSPKYLFRKEGQNVTLSCEQNLNHDAMYWYRQDPGQGLRLIYYSQIVNDFQKGDIAEGYSVSREKKESFPLTVTSAQKNPTAFYLCASSHTPFFGPGTRLTVL.

At least ten counts were recorded for this clonotype. DNA of the CDR3: TGTGCCAGTAGTCCCACCGACAGGGGTAGAGGGAACACTGAAGCTTTCTTT. It translates to CASSPTDRGRGNTEAFF. V is TRBV19 and J is TRBJ1-1; 8 bases fit TRBD1. The CDR3 length is 17 residues. Germline CDR1 is LNHDA and CDR2 is SQIVND (reference sequence). The V and J ends lost 5 bases and 1 base, in that order; junction bases with no gene match: 12.

The gene calls are TRBV20-1 and TRBJ2-3; tentative D call: TRBD2 (6 bases). Trimming took off 0 bases at V and 1 base at J, with 14 bases between the two ends. The CDR3 contains 16 residues. CDR1 and CDR2 from the germline V gene are DFQATT and SNEGSKA (reference sequence). CDR3 sequence: CSARDNAGSRTDTQYF. CDR3 coding DNA: TGCAGTGCTAGAGATAATGCCGGGAGCCGCACAGATACGCAGTATTTT.

The rearrangement joins TRBV28 to TRBJ2-6, with D possibly TRBD2 on 6 matching bases. The germline V gene has CDR1 MDHEN and CDR2 SYDVKM. The CDR3 consists of 15 residues. Trimming cost V 7 bases and J 2 bases, with 12 bases left between them. The CDR3 sequence: CASIQWGAGANVLTF. CDR3 sequence (DNA): TGTGCCAGCATCCAATGGGGGGCTGGGGCCAACGTCCTGACTTTC.

This clonotype has just a few counts. The chain uses TRBV27 and TRBJ1-1, with TRBD1 as a possible D gene (5 bases). This CDR3 is 12 amino acids long. Germline-derived CDR1 and CDR2 are MNHEY and SMNVEV (reference sequence). The V gene lost 5 bases and the J gene lost 5 bases, with 9 bases spanning the gap. The CDR3 nucleotides read TGTGCCAGCAGTAGGGGTCCGACTGAAGCTTTCTTT. Its protein product is CASSRGPTEAFF.

This sequence joins TRBV24-1 and TRBJ2-5, with a weak D call TRBD2 (5 bases). CDR3 length: 19 residues. The germline CDR1 and CDR2 sequences are KGHDR and SFDVKD. V was pared by 6 bases and J by 5 bases, with 30 bases between. The CDR3 sequence: CATSPNSSGPPGVGETQYF. CDR3 nucleotide sequence: TGTGCCACCAGTCCTAACAGCTCTGGTCCCCCCGGGGTGGGGGAGACCCAGTACTTC.

Concerning this clonotype: Relative to the germline gene, one junction end is altered; a read error may explain this. V and J are TRBV5-1 and TRBJ1-1; D uncertain. This CDR3 spans 15 amino acids. From germline, CDR1 is SGHRS and CDR2 YFSETQ. Here the CDR3 DNA reads TGCGCCAGCAGCTTGATGACGGTGATGAAGACTGAAGCTTTCTTT. Its translation is CASSLMTVMKTEAFF.

As concerns this clonotype: A read error may explain this, as a much larger clone is one base away. The V call is TRBV6-1, the J call TRBJ2-3, with D hard to call. V dropped 4 bases and J dropped 0 bases, with 11 bases sitting between them. The germline gives CDR1 MNHNS, CDR2 SASEGT. CDR3 length: 15 amino acids. CDR3 protein: CASSANSSSTDTQYF. The CDR3 nucleotides read TGTGCCAGCAGTGCGAACAGCTCTAGCACAGATACGCAGTATTTT.

The rearrangement links TRBV9 to TRBJ2-1, with D perhaps TRBD2 (7 bases). The CDR3 is made up of 16 amino acids. Deletions cut 0 bases from V and 4 bases from J, with 14 bases between. Per the germline V gene, CDR1 is SGDLS and CDR2 is YYNGEE. The CDR3 here is CASSVVGGVDYNEQFF. The CDR3 DNA sequence: TGTGCCAGCAGCGTAGTAGGGGGGGTGGATTACAATGAGCAGTTCTTC.

Worth noting for this clonotype: Germline is not matched at one junction end, which may reflect a read error. The V and J genes are TRBV14 and TRBJ1-6; 12 bases are a match to TRBD1. This CDR3 has 21 residues. Germline V CDR1 and CDR2: SGHDN, FVKESK. CDR3 sequence (DNA): TGTGCCAGCAGCCACCTAATTCCGGGACAGGGGGCGAGCTCCTATAATCCACCCCTCCACTTT. It encodes CASSHLIPGQGASSYNPPLHF.

This clonotype was detected only a few times. This rearrangement joins TRBV7-2 to TRBJ2-3; D not certain. This CDR3 contains 13 residues. V lost 5 bases and J 6 bases, leaving 12 bases between the germline ends. The germline V gene has CDR1 SGHTA and CDR2 FQGNSA. The CDR3 is CASSLSAGDTQYF. For the CDR3, the DNA is TGTGCCAGCAGCCTCTCGGCCGGGGATACGCAGTATTTT.

This clonotype showed up many times. The chain couples TRBV5-4 to TRBJ1-4, with D unresolved. This CDR3 is 14 amino acids long. Germline CDR1 is SGHNT and CDR2 is YYREEE (reference sequence). Deletions cut 2 bases from V and 5 bases from J, with 10 bases between. CDR3 protein: CASSFRGVNEKLFF. The CDR3 nucleotides are TGTGCCAGCAGCTTTCGTGGGGTAAATGAAAAACTGTTTTTT.

This rearrangement joins TRBV7-2 to TRBJ2-7; perhaps D is TRBD1 or TRBD2 (6 bases each). This CDR3 is 14 amino acids long. Germline-derived CDR1 and CDR2 are SGHTA and FQGNSA. V lost 3 bases, J lost 7 bases, and 16 bases lay in between. The CDR3 loop is CASSFGRGGGEQYF. The CDR3 DNA reads TGTGCCAGCAGCTTTGGCAGGGGAGGTGGAGAGCAGTACTTC.

Many counts were recorded for this clonotype. The V gene is TRBV2, the J gene TRBJ2-7; TRBD1 is a possible D gene (5 bases). V was clipped by 3 bases and J by 0 bases, with 12 bases between them. Germline-derived CDR1 and CDR2 are SNHLY and FYNNEI. The length of the CDR3 is 15 residues. CDR3 in amino acids: CASSEVDSNSYEQYF. CDR3 DNA sequence: TGTGCCAGCAGTGAGGTTGACAGCAACTCCTACGAGCAGTACTTC.

Many counts were recorded for this clonotype. This chain connects TRBV7-2 to TRBJ2-7, with TRBD1 matching 10 bases. Germline V gene lookup returns CDR1 SGHTA and CDR2 FQGNSA. The V gene end was trimmed by 7 bases and the J gene end by 6 bases; junction bases not matched to a gene: 12. The CDR3 runs to 15 residues. CDR3 coding DNA: TGTGCCAGCAACCCCTTTCCCGGGACAGGGGCCGAGCAGTACTTC. This codes for CASNPFPGTGAEQYF.

This chain links TRBV5-1 with TRBJ2-7; 8 bases map to TRBD2. Losses at the gene ends were 0 bases for V and 2 bases for J; bases not matched to a gene: 7. CDR3 length: 16 residues. CDR1 is SGHRS and CDR2 is YFSETQ in the germline V gene. DNA of the CDR3: TGCGCCAGCAGCTTGGGGACAGCGGGGGTGACCTACGAGCAGTACTTC. It specifies CASSLGTAGVTYEQYF.

In the case of this clonotype: The CDR3 does not end in the conserved phenylalanine or tryptophan, so this is likely a read error. This sequence joins TRBV5-6 and TRBJ1-3, with D unclear. Germline V gives CDR1 SGHDT, CDR2 YYEEEE. V gave up 3 bases and J gave up 0 bases, with 10 bases separating them. The CDR3 sequence is 15 residues long. CDR3 protein: CASSSPGYSGNTIYL. CDR3 DNA: TGTGCCAGCAGCTCCCCAGGCTACTCTGGAAACACCATATATCTT.

Concerning this clonotype: No conserved phenylalanine or tryptophan ends this CDR3, so it is likely a read error. The rearrangement links TRBV7-6 to TRBJ2-7; D call uncertain. Per germline, CDR1 SGHVS and CDR2 FNYEAQ. V gave up 5 bases and J gave up 1 base, with 12 bases separating them. This CDR3 region has 14 residues. CDR3 region: CASSKDVGSYEQYL. CDR3 sequence (DNA): TGTGCCAGCAGCAAGGACGTGGGTTCCTACGAGCAGTACCTC.

J is TRBJ1-2 and V is TRBV20-1; D gene ambiguous. The CDR3 is 14 amino acids. V lost 0 bases and J 6 bases, leaving 14 bases between the germline ends. From germline, CDR1 is DFQATT and CDR2 SNEGSKA (reference sequence). In DNA, the CDR3 is TGCAGTGCTAGAGACTTCCGCTTCGGACATGGCTACACCTTC. It translates to CSARDFRFGHGYTF.

This clonotype was seen many times. The genes are TRBV9 and TRBJ1-6; TRBD1 matches 7 bases. V trimming: 0 bases; J trimming: 5 bases; junction bases outside the gene matches: 2. The CDR3 is 15 residues long. Germline V lookup: CDR1 SGDLS, CDR2 YYNGEE. The CDR3 DNA follows: TGTGCCAGCAGCGTAGGGGGGACAGATAATTCACCCCTCCACTTT. The encoded protein is CASSVGGTDNSPLHF.

This clonotype showed up just a few times. V and J are TRBV20-1 and TRBJ1-6; the D gene is possibly TRBD1 (6 bases). The germline V gene encodes CDR1 DFQATT and CDR2 SNEGSKA (reference sequence). The V and J ends lost 2 bases and 5 bases respectively, with 13 bases between them. This CDR3 contains 15 residues. CDR3 nucleotides: TGCAGTGCTAGATCAGGGGCGGGTAATAATTCACCCCTCCACTTT. Amino acid sequence: CSARSGAGNNSPLHF.

In its sample, this clonotype was seen many times. The chain joins TRBV5-1 to TRBJ2-7; tentatively, D is TRBD1 (5 bases). Germline V gene lookup returns CDR1 SGHRS and CDR2 YFSETQ. The CDR3 runs 13 residues. V was trimmed by 4 bases and J by 2 bases, leaving 10 bases between them. The CDR3 sequence: CASSPDSPYEQYF. The CDR3 nucleotides are TGCGCCAGCAGCCCCGACAGTCCCTACGAGCAGTACTTC.

This clonotype was observed a handful of times. The chain joins TRBV3-1 to TRBJ1-1; tentative D call: TRBD1 (5 bases). CDR3 length: 16 residues. V was shortened by 3 bases and J by 4 bases, with 18 bases between the two germline ends. Per the germline V gene, CDR1 is LGHDT and CDR2 is YNNKEL (reference sequence). The CDR3 region is CASSHNQGRGGTEAFF. In DNA, the CDR3 is TGTGCCAGCAGCCATAACCAGGGAAGGGGCGGCACTGAAGCTTTCTTT.

This chain uses TRBV20-1 with TRBJ2-7; possible D gene TRBD2, 5 bases. The V end was cut by 3 bases, the J end by 2 bases, with 17 bases between. Germline CDR1 is DFQATT and CDR2 is SNEGSKA (reference sequence). The length of the CDR3 is 15 residues. CDR3 loop: CSARAPEGRAYEQYF. The CDR3 bases are TGCAGTGCTAGGGCCCCCGAGGGCAGAGCCTACGAGCAGTACTTC.

This clonotype came up once. The chain couples TRBV29-1 to TRBJ1-1; D uncertain. The germline V gene encodes CDR1 SQVTM and CDR2 ANQGSEA. The length of the CDR3 is 10 residues. Between the trimmed V and J ends, which lost 6 bases and 1 base, there was a span of 3 bases. The CDR3 region has the DNA TGCAGCGTCGGGAACACTGAAGCTTTCTTT. It encodes CSVGNTEAFF.